This T cell receptor beta chain was identified during a study of T cells in Graves' hyperthyroidism and ophthalmopathy. Germline-derived CDR1 and CDR2 are DFQATT and SNEGSKA (reference sequence). V was clipped by 6 bases and J by 2 bases; unmatched bases: 10. The CDR3 consists of 15 residues. It was RNA transcripts that yielded the amplified TCR beta CDR3 regions. The HTBI set primed first-round TCR CDR3 RT-PCR. In TCRdb, the multiplex PCR reads were re-called with MiXCR into one record per CDR3 protein. This table has hundreds of thousands of distinct CDR3 sequences, 20% appearing once. A few counts support this clonotype.

The chain links TRBV20-1 to TRBJ2-7, with 10 bases that match TRBD2. The source is a middle-aged man with Graves' ophthalmopathy. Input material: blood. The CDR3 loop reads CSAPPTSGIAYEQYF. The CDR3 DNA reads as TGCAGTGCCCCCCCAACTAGCGGGATTGCCTACGAGCAGTACTTC.